The clone carrying this T cell receptor beta chain was seen many times. Unique molecular identifiers were incorporated during preparation of the TCRbeta library. TCRdb passed the PCR reads through MiXCR, listing each CDR3 protein once. The table has about 610,000 distinct CDR3 sequences, under 12% seen once. V dropped 2 bases and J dropped 6 bases, with 13 bases sitting between them. The CDR3 contains 13 residues. Germline assignment: CDR1 SQVTM and CDR2 ANQGSEA. This specimen comes from a study of T-cell reconstitution after alpha-beta-depleted transplantation in children. The source of this sequence is a human donor who donated a stem cell graft to a child with acute myeloid leukemia. The rearrangement links TRBV29-1 to TRBJ1-1; D remains ambiguous. Sample: PBMCs from the stem cell graft donor, taken from the stem cell graft. The CDR3 DNA is TGCAGCGTTGAATTTAGCTTCGGAGCTGAAGCTTTCTTT. Translating it yields CSVEFSFGAEAFF.